Sequencing of this TCR beta chain was carried out in a study of blood T cell repertoires in COVID-19. Study summary: Sites across the United States, Italy and Spain contributed samples from acute and convalescent COVID-19.

This CDR3 comprises 14 residues. Germline assignment: CDR1 DFQATT and CDR2 SNEGSKA (reference sequence). The V end lost 3 bases, the J end lost 4 bases, and 12 bases lay between the germline ends. The authors' processing: Reference gene primer amplification gave nucleated cell count estimates. The protocol was immunoSEQ multiplex PCR, while the TCRdb copy is restricted to in-frame clones and leaves out a portion. That table gives V, J and clone size, and the DNA gave D and trimming. This table holds 25,000 to 35,000 clones, about 83% found once. This TCR was sampled from a man in his sixties or seventies with active COVID-19. The specimen sequenced was peripheral blood. V gene TRBV20-1 combines with J gene TRBJ2-2; tentatively, D is TRBD1 (5 bases). This CDR3 reads CSASLRAGTGELFF. DNA of the CDR3: TGCAGTGCTAGTCTCAGGGCCGGCACCGGGGAGCTGTTTTTT.